The clone carrying this T cell receptor (beta chain) was detected only once. Its antigen is not known. This sample is drawn from a study of T cell responses to AZD1222 COVID-19 vaccine. For the study at large: Pooled together were second doses at about 4 or about 12 weeks.

General study points: It was only after the peak T cell response that any repertoires were sampled. Increases in Spike-specific TCR breadth and depth were seen after two AZD1222 doses.

Sequenced by immunoSEQ multiplex PCR; TCRdb stores in-frame clones only, minus some. The sample has approximately 84,000 clones, around 87% seen once; the top ten hold 31%. Germline lookup yields CDR1 MDHEN and CDR2 SYDVKM. Trimming took 5 bases from V and 2 from J; bases not matched to a gene: 12. The length of the CDR3 is 16 residues. The sample in question was peripheral blood, obtained on day 0 of AZD1222 vaccination. This chain joins TRBV28 and TRBJ2-7, with 7 bases identical to TRBD1. The receptor's source is an adult in good health. CDR3 DNA sequence: TGTGCCAGCAGTGGAATCGGACAGGCTCAGACCTACGAGCAGTACTTC. Translation: CASSGIGQAQTYEQYF. Supplemented by reference TRBV28 and TRBJ2-7, the full variable domain reads DVKVTQSSRYLVKRTGEKVFLECVQDMDHENMFWYRQDPGLGLRLIYFSYDVKMKEKGDIPEGYSVSREKKERFSLILESASTNQTSMYLCASSGIGQAQTYEQYFGPGTRLTVT.